This T cell receptor beta chain was sequenced in a study of T cell clonality in common variable immunodeficiency. Profiling relied on immunoSEQ multiplex PCR, and the TCRdb table lists in-frame clones only, not all of them. Listed here are tens of thousands of clones without any singletons, the top ten holding approximately 4.7%. This clone came up many times. The antigen is not known. Coverage ceases 3 residues before the CDR3 finishes, and the germline J gene fills in the end. CDR1 is MGHRA, CDR2 YSYEKL, per germline. The V gene lost 3 bases and the J gene lost 0 bases, with 13 bases spanning the gap. The CDR3 spans 16 residues. Study-level results: TCRbeta clonality was increased in CVID versus healthy controls. Reportedly, TCR beta sequences from common variable immunodeficiency showed fewer deletions and N-nucleotide insertions.

V usage is TRBV4-1 and J usage is TRBJ2-3; no definite D call. The specimen was peripheral blood mononuclear cells. The TCR was taken from a person between 18 and 75 years old in good health. The covered CDR3 bases are TGCGCCAGCAGCCAGTTAGGAAGGGTCAGCACAGATACG. This encodes CASSQLGRVSTDT. The entire CDR3 is CASSQLGRVSTDTQYF.